This T cell receptor beta chain was sequenced in a study of blood T cell repertoires in COVID-19. Study context: Samples of COVID-19 (acute and convalescent) were obtained from the United States, Italy and Spain.

Original analysis: Cell counts per sample came from amplifying reference gene primers. Produced via immunoSEQ multiplex PCR; TCRdb's table is partial and in-frame only. The V and J calls and clone size come from that table; D and trimming were worked out from the DNA. The top ten clones hold roughly 4.9% of a sample with 50,000 to 65,000 clones, approximately 77% of them seen once. The receptor was isolated from a woman aged 65 to 85 with COVID-19, enrolled during active disease. The sample was peripheral blood.

The CDR3 is CASSSPRTSATDTQYF. In nucleotides, the CDR3 is TGTGCCAGCAGCTCCCCTCGGACTAGCGCCACAGATACGCAGTATTTT. This sequence joins TRBV6-2 or TRBV6-3 and TRBJ2-3; the match to TRBD2 covers 9 bases. Germline assignment: CDR1 MNHEY and CDR2 SVGEGT. The CDR3 extends over 16 amino acids. Trimming cost V 6 bases and J 2 bases; bases outside gene matches: 9.